The 29 T cell receptor beta chains below were found in one sample sequenced in a study of early stage breast cancer tumors. TCRdb's copy holds only in-frame clones and misses some; the assay was immunoSEQ multiplex PCR. Counted here are 44,000 or so clones, roughly 83% occurring once; the ten biggest clones make up around 1.5%. Specimen: blood. These receptors were obtained from a person aged 45-60 years with breast cancer.

In regard to this clone: The CDR3 end shows no conserved phenylalanine or tryptophan, and so a read error is likely. V usage is TRBV5-1 and J usage is TRBJ1-4, with D maybe TRBD1 (6 bases). Germline V gives CDR1 SGHRS, CDR2 YFSETQ. The CDR3 runs to 15 residues. CDR3 sequence: CASSSRWDTTEKLFC. CDR3 nucleotide sequence: TGCGCCAGCAGCTCCAGATGGGACACTACTGAAAAACTGTTTTGT.

The rearrangement joins TRBV7-2 to TRBJ1-5; a possible D gene is TRBD1 (5 bases). There are 13 residues in the CDR3. CDR1 is SGHTA and CDR2 is FQGNSA in the germline V gene. The ends were cut back, 2 bases at V and 4 bases at J, with 6 bases in the middle. CDR3 loop: CASSLKGNQPQHF. The DNA of the CDR3 is TGTGCCAGCAGCTTAAAGGGGAATCAGCCCCAGCATTTT.

The chain is built from TRBV7-2 and TRBJ2-1, with a weak D call TRBD1 (6 bases). V was pared by 5 bases and J by 10 bases, with 18 bases between. In germline, CDR1 is SGHTA, CDR2 FQGNSA. CDR3 length: 14 amino acids. CDR3 in amino acids: CASSPRVGASEQFF. CDR3 in DNA: TGTGCCAGCAGCCCCCGGGTGGGGGCTTCCGAGCAGTTCTTC.

This clone was observed a few times. The chain combines TRBV2 with TRBJ1-1; 8 bases are a match to TRBD1. Germline trimming cut 8 bases from V and 0 bases from J; bases unmatched to any gene: 5. This CDR3 is 14 amino acids long. From germline, CDR1 is SNHLY and CDR2 FYNNEI. CDR3 coding DNA: TGTGCCAGCCAGGGACAGGTCGTGAACACTGAAGCTTTCTTT. Translating gives CASQGQVVNTEAFF.

The chain has TRBV19 and TRBJ2-2; 7 bases agree with TRBD2. The junction had 10 bases not matched to a gene; V was cut back by 9 bases and J by 6 bases. CDR3 length equals 14 residues. The V gene's germline CDR1 is LNHDA and CDR2 SQIVND (reference sequence). CDR3 sequence reads: CASRGVEQAGELFF. CDR3 nucleotides: TGTGCCAGCCGGGGGGTGGAGCAGGCCGGGGAGCTGTTTTTT.

This chain connects TRBV19 to TRBJ1-5, with 10 bases matching TRBD1. V shed 6 bases, J shed 0 bases, and the junction held 2 bases outside the gene matches. The CDR3 covers 15 residues. Germline V gene data show CDR1 as LNHDA and CDR2 as SQIVND (reference sequence). The CDR3 DNA follows: TGTGCCAGTAGCGGACAGGGGGATAGCAATCAGCCCCAGCATTTT. Amino acid sequence: CASSGQGDSNQPQHF. The complete variable domain, with remaining parts taken from reference TRBV19 and TRBJ1-5, reads DGGITQSPKYLFRKEGQNVTLSCEQNLNHDAMYWYRQDPGQGLRLIYYSQIVNDFQKGDIAEGYSVSREKKESFPLTVTSAQKNPTAFYLCASSGQGDSNQPQHFGDGTRLSIL.

The chain recombines TRBV11-2 with TRBJ2-2; 7 nucleotides align to TRBD1. This CDR3 region has 18 residues. After removal of 5 bases from V and 5 bases from J, the junction contained 17 bases not matched to a gene. The V gene's germline CDR1 is SGHAT and CDR2 FQNNGV. The CDR3 sequence is CASSRGLKQGSRTGELFF. The CDR3 coding sequence is TGTGCCAGCAGCAGAGGCCTTAAACAGGGGTCGCGGACCGGGGAGCTGTTTTTT.

This chain uses TRBV5-1 with TRBJ2-3; D is ambiguous. The germline V gene has CDR1 SGHRS and CDR2 YFSETQ. V lost 4 bases and J lost 3, with 9 bases in between. The CDR3 length is 13 residues. The CDR3 spells CASSQQETDTQYF. For the CDR3, the DNA is TGCGCCAGCAGCCAGCAGGAGACAGATACGCAGTATTTT.

This chain connects TRBV6-5 to TRBJ2-7, with a possible D match to TRBD1 (6 bases). Trimming removed 0 bases from V and 6 bases from J, with 18 bases in between. CDR1 and CDR2 from the germline V gene are MNHEY and SVGAGI. The CDR3 length is 16 residues. The CDR3 sequence is CASSYSQGYYTGEQYF. CDR3 sequence (DNA): TGTGCCAGCAGTTACTCGCAGGGGTATTATACTGGCGAGCAGTACTTC.

The chain couples TRBV4-3 to TRBJ1-1; 8 bases agree with TRBD1. This CDR3 is built from 16 residues. Germline V CDR1 and CDR2: LGHNA, YSLEER. Trimming cost V 2 bases and J 3 bases; bases outside gene matches: 8. Written as DNA, the CDR3 is TGCGCCAGCAGCCAAAGACAGGGGATATCCGACACTGAAGCTTTCTTT. Its translation is CASSQRQGISDTEAFF.

The chain combines TRBV10-3 with TRBJ1-2; 8 nucleotides line up with TRBD1. V lost 4 bases, J lost 8 bases, and 6 bases stayed unmatched. This CDR3 region has 13 residues. Germline CDR1 is ENHRY and CDR2 is SYGVKD. In nucleotides, the CDR3 is TGTGCCATCAGTGTGGGGACAGGCCTCGGCTACACCTTC. This codes for CAISVGTGLGYTF.

The rearrangement joins TRBV5-8 to TRBJ2-7; 11 nucleotides line up with TRBD2. Germline assignment: CDR1 SGHTS and CDR2 YDEGEE. The V and J ends lost 4 bases and 3 bases, in that order; junction bases with no gene match: 6. The CDR3 has 15 amino acids. The DNA of the CDR3 is TGTGCCAGCAGCCGCCTAGCGGGAGGACACTACGAGCAGTACTTC. Its translation is CASSRLAGGHYEQYF.

V is TRBV27 and J is TRBJ2-3; either TRBD1 or TRBD2 may supply D (7 bases each). V shed 5 bases and J shed 4 bases, with 13 bases lying between them. In germline, CDR1 is MNHEY, CDR2 SMNVEV (reference sequence). The CDR3 totals 14 residues. The CDR3 loop reads CASSIRGGPDTQYF. DNA of the CDR3: TGTGCCAGCAGTATCAGGGGGGGCCCAGATACGCAGTATTTT.

CDR3 sequence (DNA): TGTGCCAGCAGTCAGATCCAGTGGGGGAACACCGGGGAGCTGTTTTTT. It encodes CASSQIQWGNTGELFF. The gene calls are TRBV28 and TRBJ2-2; D call uncertain. The V gene lost 5 bases and the J gene lost 1 base, with 14 bases spanning the gap. The germline CDR1 and CDR2 sequences are MDHEN and SYDVKM. This CDR3 region has 16 residues.

This clone was counted a single time. This same CDR3 is encoded by further DNA sequences in the sample. In DNA, the CDR3 is TGTGCCAGCAGCCTGGACGGCGGGAGGCTTTACGAGCAGTACTTC. It encodes CASSLDGGRLYEQYF. This chain uses TRBV6-5 with TRBJ2-7; 8 nucleotides match TRBD2. V shed 6 bases and J 4 bases; nucleotides not matched to a gene: 11. This CDR3 region has 15 residues. In germline, CDR1 is MNHEY, CDR2 SVGAGI.

This clone has a handful of counts. The CDR3 here is CASSPGGVEFSNQPQHF. The CDR3 coding sequence is TGTGCCAGCAGTCCCGGTGGGGTCGAGTTTAGCAATCAGCCCCAGCATTTT. J is TRBJ1-5 and V is TRBV27; D remains unclear. The length of the CDR3 is 17 residues. The germline gives CDR1 MNHEY, CDR2 SMNVEV (reference sequence). V dropped 5 bases and J dropped 0 bases, with 17 bases sitting between them.

This clone was seen just once. The chain recombines TRBV27 with TRBJ1-1; 7 bases fit TRBD1. The germline gives CDR1 MNHEY, CDR2 SMNVEV (reference sequence). With 4 bases clipped from V and 7 bases from J, the junction kept 9 bases outside the gene matches. The CDR3 is 14 amino acids. DNA of the CDR3: TGTGCCAGCAGTTCCATGACCGGACAGGTTGAAGCTTTCTTT. It is translated as CASSSMTGQVEAFF.

The V gene is TRBV7-2, the J gene TRBJ2-7, with D unresolved. Looked up from germline, CDR1 is SGHTA and CDR2 is FQGNSA. Trimming shortened V by 4 bases and J by 4 bases, and 8 bases separated the two germline ends. This CDR3 is 12 amino acids long. CDR3 sequence: CASSSALYEQYF. For the CDR3, the DNA is TGTGCCAGCAGCTCGGCTTTATACGAGCAGTACTTC.

V is TRBV6-4 and J is TRBJ2-2; D perhaps matches TRBD1 (6 bases). This CDR3 has 15 amino acids. Trimming left V 2 bases short and J 5 bases short, with 12 bases between. Germline assignment: CDR1 MRHNA and CDR2 SNTAGT. CDR3 bases: TGTGCCAGCAGTGACCGCCCCAGGGGAACCGGGGAGCTGTTTTTT. It codes for CASSDRPRGTGELFF.

The chain recombines TRBV30 with TRBJ1-4, with D hard to call. Germline values: CDR1 GTSNPN, CDR2 SVGIG (reference sequence). Trimming shortened V by 0 bases and J by 5 bases, and 16 bases separated the two germline ends. CDR3 length: 16 amino acids. CDR3 bases: TGTGCCTGGAGTGTTCCCACTGTAGGCGGGAATGAAAAACTGTTTTTT. It yields the protein CAWSVPTVGGNEKLFF.

The chain carries TRBV5-1 and TRBJ2-2; weak D call: TRBD2 (6 bases). Between the trimmed V and J ends, which lost 4 bases and 6 bases, there was a span of 19 bases. CDR3 length equals 16 residues. CDR1 is SGHRS, CDR2 YFSETQ, per germline. This CDR3 reads CASSPQRVGISGELFF. In DNA form, the CDR3 reads TGCGCCAGCAGCCCCCAGCGGGTGGGCATTTCCGGGGAGCTGTTTTTT.

This chain links TRBV9 with TRBJ1-4; TRBD1 aligns across 9 bases. Per the germline V gene, CDR1 is SGDLS and CDR2 is YYNGEE. The CDR3 runs 17 residues. The V gene end was trimmed by 2 bases and the J gene end by 0 bases; junction bases not matched to a gene: 5. The CDR3 DNA reads as TGTGCCAGCAGCGTCTCGACAGGGGGGTCAACTAATGAAAAACTGTTTTTT. Protein: CASSVSTGGSTNEKLFF.

This clone was seen only once. This chain joins TRBV29-1 and TRBJ2-3; 7 bases map to TRBD1. V dropped 4 bases and J dropped 6; count of bases not matched to a gene: 4. There are 12 residues in the CDR3. CDR1 is SQVTM, CDR2 ANQGSEA, per germline. The CDR3, as DNA: TGCAGCGTTGGACAGGGTTATGATACGCAGTATTTT. Translating it yields CSVGQGYDTQYF.

The rearrangement links TRBV11-1 to TRBJ2-3; D tentatively reads TRBD1 or TRBD2 (5 bases each). Trimming took off 5 bases at V and 2 bases at J, with 11 bases between the two ends. The CDR3 spans 14 residues. Per germline, CDR1 SGHAT and CDR2 FQDESV (reference sequence). The chain's CDR3 is CASSLGRTTDTQYF. CDR3 in DNA: TGTGCCAGCAGCCTGGGACGGACCACAGATACGCAGTATTTT. Full variable domain (outside the CDR3, taken from reference TRBV11-1 and TRBJ2-3): EAEVAQSPRYKITEKSQAVAFWCDPISGHATLYWYRQILGQGPELLVQFQDESVVDDSQLPKDRFSAERLKGVDSTLKIQPAELGDSAMYLCASSLGRTTDTQYFGPGTRLTVL.

The rearrangement links TRBV28 to TRBJ2-2, with 7 bases aligning to TRBD1. This CDR3 has 16 residues. V gave up 6 bases and J gave up 6 bases; unmatched junction bases: 13. Germline loops: CDR1 MDHEN, CDR2 SYDVKM. The CDR3 is CASSLGPGQQSGELFF. The CDR3 region has the DNA TGTGCCAGCAGCCTCGGACCGGGACAGCAATCCGGGGAGCTGTTTTTT. Combining the CDR3 with reference TRBV28 and TRBJ2-2 gives the whole variable domain DVKVTQSSRYLVKRTGEKVFLECVQDMDHENMFWYRQDPGLGLRLIYFSYDVKMKEKGDIPEGYSVSREKKERFSLILESASTNQTSMYLCASSLGPGQQSGELFFGEGSRLTVL.

A single count supports this clone. The J gene is TRBJ2-3, the V gene TRBV5-5; 8 nucleotides line up with TRBD1. Unmatched junction bases numbered 13, after V lost 6 bases and J lost 7 bases. The CDR3 is 15 residues long. From germline, CDR1 is SGHKS and CDR2 YYEKEE (reference sequence). The CDR3 sequence: CASIDNRGSKNTQYF. CDR3 nucleotide sequence: TGTGCCAGCATCGATAACAGGGGGAGCAAGAATACGCAGTATTTT.

This clone was seen once. The chain couples TRBV10-3 to TRBJ2-3, with 8 bases that match TRBD1. This CDR3 is built from 15 residues. V lost 6 bases and J lost 4; bases outside the gene matches: 9. The germline CDR1 and CDR2 sequences are ENHRY and SYGVKD. CDR3 in amino acids: CAIRETGGGADTQYF. In DNA, the CDR3 is TGTGCCATCAGGGAAACAGGGGGAGGAGCAGATACGCAGTATTTT.

The V call is TRBV7-9, the J call TRBJ2-7, with TRBD1 matching 9 bases. Germline V gene sequence: CDR1 SEHNR, CDR2 FQNEAQ (reference sequence). V shed 2 bases and J 2 bases; nucleotides not matched to a gene: 4. This CDR3 spans 15 amino acids. The CDR3 loop reads CASSLLGQGTYEQYF. The CDR3 DNA sequence: TGTGCCAGCAGCTTATTGGGACAGGGAACCTACGAGCAGTACTTC.

V gene TRBV5-6 combines with J gene TRBJ2-1; D remains unclear. The CDR3 is made up of 12 amino acids. Germline V gene sequence: CDR1 SGHDT, CDR2 YYEEEE. The germline V and J ends were trimmed by 0 bases and 10 bases, with 8 bases remaining between them. The CDR3 sequence is CASSLGRGEQFF. CDR3 DNA sequence: TGTGCCAGCAGCTTGGGTAGAGGAGAGCAGTTCTTC.